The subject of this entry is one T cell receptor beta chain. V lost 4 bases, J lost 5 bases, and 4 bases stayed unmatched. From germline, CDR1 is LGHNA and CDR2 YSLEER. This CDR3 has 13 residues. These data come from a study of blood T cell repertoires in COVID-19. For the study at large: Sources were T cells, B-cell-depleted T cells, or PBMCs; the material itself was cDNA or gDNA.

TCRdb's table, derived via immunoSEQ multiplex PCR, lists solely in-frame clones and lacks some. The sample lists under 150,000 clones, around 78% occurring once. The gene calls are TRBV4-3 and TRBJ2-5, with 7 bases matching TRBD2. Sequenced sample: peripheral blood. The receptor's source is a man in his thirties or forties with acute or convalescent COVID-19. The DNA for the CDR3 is TGCGCCAGCAGCCGGGACTACGGGGAGACCCAGTACTTC. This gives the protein CASSRDYGETQYF.